This TCR beta chain was captured in a study of T cells after yellow fever vaccination. There are a few counts of this clonotype. TCRdb re-derived calls from the 5' RACE reads in MiXCR, one entry per CDR3 protein. Of around 500,000 distinct CDR3 sequences in the sample, roughly 22% were seen once. V lost 6 bases and J lost 0; bases outside the gene matches: 8. The CDR3 contains 14 residues. The V gene's germline CDR1 is SQVTM and CDR2 ANQGSEA. The sequencing used PBMCs, collected approximately 22 days after the first yellow fever vaccination. The rearrangement joins TRBV29-1 to TRBJ2-7; 7 bases map to TRBD1. This receptor was obtained from a man between 18 and 35 years old who received the YFV17D yellow fever vaccine. The CDR3 protein is CSVSTGQPSYEQYF. CDR3 bases: TGCAGCGTATCGACAGGGCAACCCTCCTACGAGCAGTACTTC.